A single sample gave rise to the 28 T cell receptor beta chains below, sequenced in a study of radiation and T cells in renal cell carcinoma. Sequenced by immunoSEQ multiplex PCR; TCRdb stores in-frame clones only, minus some. The table includes about 150,000 clones, about 88% detected once. Time point defined: baseline pretreatment blood. As to treatment: 15 Gy SBRT to primary tumor, nephrectomy 4 weeks later. Specimen: blood, collected from a patient whose treatment included radiotherapy and nephrectomy. The receptors originated from an older woman with renal cell carcinoma.

The V gene is TRBV4-1, the J gene TRBJ2-3; TRBD2 matches at 12 bases. This CDR3 has 16 residues. J was trimmed by 3 bases and V by 5 bases; bases with no gene match: 6. Germline CDR1 reads MGHRA; CDR2 reads YSYEKL. CDR3 nucleotides: TGCGCCAGCAGCGAACGACTAGCGGGGGTGACAGATACGCAGTATTTT. It encodes CASSERLAGVTDTQYF.

The rearrangement joins TRBV28 to TRBJ1-2; TRBD1 matches 8 bases. The CDR3 consists of 14 residues. The V gene's germline CDR1 is MDHEN and CDR2 SYDVKM. V dropped 6 bases and J dropped 5; count of bases not matched to a gene: 8. CDR3 protein: CASRPPGTGYGYTF. DNA for the CDR3: TGTGCCAGCAGGCCCCCCGGGACAGGTTATGGCTACACCTTC.

The CDR3 DNA sequence: TGTGCCAGCAGCTTAGGCTGGGCTAGCGGAGACAATGAGCAGTTCTTC. Its translation is CASSLGWASGDNEQFF. This chain joins TRBV7-2 and TRBJ2-1; 7 bases match TRBD2. The J segment lost 5 bases and the V segment lost 1 base, leaving 8 bases of the junction unmatched. CDR3 length: 16 amino acids. The germline V gene has CDR1 SGHTA and CDR2 FQGNSA.

V is TRBV30 and J is TRBJ1-1; D unresolved. The germline V gene encodes CDR1 GTSNPN and CDR2 SVGIG (reference sequence). The CDR3 spans 14 residues. Trimming took off 0 bases at V and 5 bases at J, with 13 bases between the two ends. The DNA for the CDR3 is TGTGCCTGGAGTGTAGGGAGCTCGGGGACTGAAGCTTTCTTT. This translates into CAWSVGSSGTEAFF.

V gene TRBV5-6 combines with J gene TRBJ2-7, with 8 positions matching TRBD1. Germline V gene sequence: CDR1 SGHDT, CDR2 YYEEEE. The CDR3 spans 14 residues. With V trimmed by 1 base and J by 7 bases, 7 bases remained unmatched. The CDR3, as DNA: TGTGCCAGCAGCTTGACAGGGGGGACGGAGGAGCAGTACTTC. It translates to CASSLTGGTEEQYF.

This sequence joins TRBV2 and TRBJ2-3; D is ambiguous. Germline CDR1 SNHLY, CDR2 FYNNEI. The germline V and J ends were trimmed by 2 bases and 1 base, with 10 bases remaining between them. The length of the CDR3 is 15 residues. The CDR3 spells CASSETQRRTDTQYF. The CDR3 DNA reads TGTGCCAGCAGTGAAACGCAGAGGCGCACAGATACGCAGTATTTT.

A single count supports this clone. J is TRBJ2-1 and V is TRBV2; tentative D call: TRBD1 (5 bases). The V gene lost 4 bases and the J gene lost 1 base, with 14 bases spanning the gap. Germline V gene sequence: CDR1 SNHLY, CDR2 FYNNEI. The CDR3 is made up of 16 amino acids. The CDR3 here is CASSGVGASSYNEQFF. Written as DNA, the CDR3 is TGTGCCAGCAGTGGGGTAGGGGCCTCGTCCTACAATGAGCAGTTCTTC.

This clone was detected only a few times. J is TRBJ1-1 and V is TRBV30; D is ambiguous. CDR3 length: 11 residues. Germline values: CDR1 GTSNPN, CDR2 SVGIG (reference sequence). V gave up 5 bases and J gave up 0 bases, with 4 bases separating them. The CDR3 region has the DNA TGTGCCTGGGGGGTGAACACTGAAGCTTTCTTT. Its protein is CAWGVNTEAFF.

The chain uses TRBV30 and TRBJ1-5; 7 bases are a match to TRBD1. This CDR3 contains 15 residues. V dropped 0 bases and J dropped 3; count of bases not matched to a gene: 5. The germline gives CDR1 GTSNPN, CDR2 SVGIG (reference sequence). The CDR3 nucleotides read TGTGCCTGGAGTGTAATGACAGGGTACAATCAGCCCCAGCATTTT. Translating gives CAWSVMTGYNQPQHF.

The chain uses TRBV25-1 and TRBJ2-5, with a tentative D call TRBD1 (6 bases). CDR3 length equals 13 residues. Trimming removed 2 bases from V and 3 bases from J, with 7 bases in between. The germline V gene has CDR1 MGHDK and CDR2 SYGVNS. The CDR3 DNA is TGTGCCAGCAGTGAAGCAGGGGAAGAGACCCAGTACTTC. It codes for CASSEAGEETQYF.

The chain uses TRBV4-1 and TRBJ2-7, with 8 bases aligning to TRBD1. V shed 4 bases and J 5 bases; nucleotides not matched to a gene: 10. The CDR3 loop spans 15 amino acids. CDR1 is MGHRA and CDR2 is YSYEKL in the germline V gene. The chain's CDR3 is CASSPPDRVSHEQYF. For the CDR3, the DNA is TGCGCCAGCAGCCCACCGGACAGGGTATCTCACGAGCAGTACTTC.

The V call is TRBV28, the J call TRBJ2-7, with 12 nucleotides matching TRBD1. CDR1 and CDR2 from the germline V gene are MDHEN and SYDVKM. The V and J ends lost 4 bases and 5 bases, in that order; junction bases with no gene match: 6. This CDR3 contains 15 residues. CDR3 DNA sequence: TGTGCCAGCAGTTCCGGGACAGGGGGCTTCAACGAGCAGTACTTC. It encodes CASSSGTGGFNEQYF.

The chain has TRBV28 and TRBJ1-4; possible D gene TRBD1, 6 bases. This CDR3 is 15 amino acids long. The germline V gene has CDR1 MDHEN and CDR2 SYDVKM. V lost 6 bases and J lost 5, with 16 bases in between. DNA for the CDR3: TGTGCCAGCAGGGGCCGGACAGCGAAGAATGAAAAACTGTTTTTT. This translates into CASRGRTAKNEKLFF.

This rearrangement joins TRBV5-1 to TRBJ1-1; weak D call: TRBD1 (5 bases). CDR1 is SGHRS, CDR2 YFSETQ, per germline. The CDR3 contains 17 residues. Trimming removed 4 bases at V and 4 bases at J, with 23 bases between. Here the CDR3 DNA reads TGCGCCAGCAGCCCCCGCGGGGGTGGGAATGTGGCCACTGAAGCTTTCTTT. Amino acids: CASSPRGGGNVATEAFF.

The chain has TRBV7-9 and TRBJ2-3; TRBD2 aligns across 9 bases. CDR1 is SEHNR, CDR2 FQNEAQ, per germline (reference sequence). Germline trimming cut 3 bases from V and 1 base from J; bases unmatched to any gene: 2. The CDR3 contains 15 residues. In DNA form, the CDR3 reads TGTGCCAGCAGCTTTCCTAGCGGGGGCACAGATACGCAGTATTTT. Translating gives CASSFPSGGTDTQYF.

The chain couples TRBV5-1 to TRBJ2-3, with D possibly being TRBD2 (7 bases). The germline CDR1 and CDR2 sequences are SGHRS and YFSETQ. V shed 3 bases and J shed 1 base, with 18 bases lying between them. The CDR3 sequence is 17 residues long. The CDR3 DNA is TGCGCCAGCAGCTGGCTCGGTTCGGGGGGCGGCACAGATACGCAGTATTTT. Its translation: CASSWLGSGGGTDTQYF.

The chain joins TRBV5-4 to TRBJ2-6, with D possibly matching TRBD2 (7 bases). The germline V gene encodes CDR1 SGHNT and CDR2 YYREEE (reference sequence). The length of the CDR3 is 17 residues. Trimming cost V 2 bases and J 4 bases, with 16 bases left between them. The CDR3, as DNA: TGTGCCAGCAGCTTAGGGGGGGCGTACGCCGGGGCCAACGTCCTGACTTTC. Its translation: CASSLGGAYAGANVLTF.

This clone was seen only once. This sequence joins TRBV6-6 and TRBJ1-3; TRBD1 is a possible D gene (5 bases). V was trimmed by 2 bases and J by 1 base, leaving 12 bases between them. This CDR3 spans 16 amino acids. The germline V gene encodes CDR1 MNHNY and CDR2 SVGAGI (reference sequence). CDR3 nucleotides: TGTGCCAGCAGTTACCTCCGGGGGGAGTCTGGAAACACCATATATTTT. Protein product: CASSYLRGESGNTIYF.

V usage is TRBV19 and J usage is TRBJ1-4, with D hard to call. V dropped 3 bases and J dropped 7 bases, with 6 bases sitting between them. CDR3 size: 12 residues. Germline-derived CDR1 and CDR2 are LNHDA and SQIVND (reference sequence). The CDR3 protein is CASSIQGEKLFF. The CDR3 DNA sequence: TGTGCCAGTAGTATTCAAGGTGAAAAACTGTTTTTT. The complete variable domain, with remaining parts taken from reference TRBV19 and TRBJ1-4, reads DGGITQSPKYLFRKEGQNVTLSCEQNLNHDAMYWYRQDPGQGLRLIYYSQIVNDFQKGDIAEGYSVSREKKESFPLTVTSAQKNPTAFYLCASSIQGEKLFFGSGTQLSVL.

The J gene is TRBJ1-1, the V gene TRBV27; D remains unclear. The CDR3 spans 14 residues. Germline-derived CDR1 and CDR2 are MNHEY and SMNVEV (reference sequence). V was cut by 8 bases and J by 4 bases, with 17 bases left in between. Here the CDR3 reads CASGTGLESTEAFF. Here the CDR3 DNA reads TGTGCCAGCGGTACGGGCCTGGAGAGCACTGAAGCTTTCTTT.

This rearrangement joins TRBV6-6 to TRBJ2-7, with D maybe TRBD1 (6 bases). The germline V gene encodes CDR1 MNHNY and CDR2 SVGAGI (reference sequence). V lost 6 bases to trimming and J lost 9 bases, with 12 bases between them. The CDR3 is 11 amino acids. DNA for the CDR3: TGTGCCAGCAGCCCCGACAGGTTGCAGTACTTC. Its translation is CASSPDRLQYF.

This chain links TRBV11-3 with TRBJ2-3; no clear D. The V gene lost 2 bases and the J gene lost 6 bases, with 15 bases spanning the gap. The CDR3 has 15 residues. Germline loops: CDR1 SGHNT, CDR2 YENEEA. CDR3 sequence reads: CASSLQLRVSDTQYF. In DNA, the CDR3 is TGTGCCAGCAGCTTACAATTAAGGGTCTCGGATACGCAGTATTTT. Full variable domain (outside the CDR3, taken from reference TRBV11-3 and TRBJ2-3): EAGVVQSPRYKIIEKKQPVAFWCNPISGHNTLYWYLQNLGQGPELLIRYENEEAVDDSQLPKDRFSAERLKGVDSTLKIQPAELGDSAVYLCASSLQLRVSDTQYFGPGTRLTVL.

V is TRBV11-2 and J is TRBJ2-5, with 9 bases matching TRBD2. This CDR3 is built from 15 residues. J lost 4 bases, V lost 5 bases, and 8 bases had no gene match. CDR1 and CDR2 from the germline V gene are SGHAT and FQNNGV. The CDR3 coding sequence is TGTGCCAGCAGCCCGTTTGCGGGGGGGAGAGAGACCCAGTACTTC. Translating gives CASSPFAGGRETQYF.

The gene calls are TRBV29-1 and TRBJ2-2; 12 bases agree with TRBD1. Germline lookup yields CDR1 SQVTM and CDR2 ANQGSEA. The CDR3 is made up of 14 amino acids. With V trimmed by 6 bases and J by 4 bases, 3 bases remained unmatched. CDR3 loop: CSVGQGALTGELFF. Here the CDR3 DNA reads TGCAGCGTGGGACAGGGGGCCCTCACCGGGGAGCTGTTTTTT.

The rearrangement uses TRBV2 and TRBJ1-3; 10 bases are shared with TRBD1. The ends lost 5 bases at V and 4 bases at J; junction bases unmatched: 5. CDR1 is SNHLY, CDR2 FYNNEI, per germline. There are 15 residues in the CDR3. The CDR3 DNA reads as TGTGCCAGCAGTCGGGACAGGGGAGGAGGAAACACCATATATTTT. It encodes CASSRDRGGGNTIYF. The full variable domain, completed using reference TRBV2 and TRBJ1-3, is EPEVTQTPSHQVTQMGQEVILRCVPISNHLYFYWYRQILGQKVEFLVSFYNNEISEKSEIFDDQFSVERPDGSNFTLKIRSTKLEDSAMYFCASSRDRGGGNTIYFGEGSWLTVV.

In its sample, this clone was seen once. V is TRBV7-2 and J is TRBJ2-7; possibly TRBD1 or TRBD2 for D (5 bases each). Per the germline V gene, CDR1 is SGHTA and CDR2 is FQGNSA. This CDR3 contains 14 residues. Trimming took off 1 base at V and 3 bases at J, with 10 bases between the two ends. The CDR3 region is CASSLVRDGYEQYF. The CDR3 DNA is TGTGCCAGCAGCTTAGTACGGGACGGCTACGAGCAGTACTTC.

This rearrangement joins TRBV30 to TRBJ1-3, with no clear D. Trimming removed 1 base from V and 3 bases from J, with 10 bases in between. The CDR3 has 14 amino acids. CDR1 and CDR2 from the germline V gene are GTSNPN and SVGIG (reference sequence). The CDR3 spells CAWSGGLFGNTIYF. For the CDR3, the DNA is TGTGCCTGGAGTGGAGGGTTATTTGGAAACACCATATATTTT.

The V and J genes are TRBV7-9 and TRBJ2-2; a possible D gene is TRBD1 (6 bases). Germline loops: CDR1 SEHNR, CDR2 FQNEAQ (reference sequence). The CDR3 has 17 residues. V dropped 0 bases and J dropped 1 base, with 12 bases sitting between them. The CDR3 loop reads CASSLARTVLNTGELFF. The DNA for the CDR3 is TGTGCCAGCAGCTTAGCGCGGACAGTACTGAACACCGGGGAGCTGTTTTTT.